This T cell receptor (beta chain) was documented in a study of cytomegalovirus exposure and HLA in healthy donors. About this clone itself: Its matching antigen is unknown.

This CDR3 comprises 17 residues. The study ran its PCR with 60 Vbeta and 13 Jbeta primers. Repertoires were generated with immunoSEQ multiplex PCR, while TCRdb's copy carries only in-frame clones and drops some. Of 190,000 or so clones listed, roughly four fifths were seen once; the top ten hold around 1.6%. General observations from the study: Clonal expansion, a later analysis showed, was greater in HLA-associated TCR beta chains than in equally common others. In a later analysis, HLA-C alleles had the fewest associated TCRs, DRB1 alleles the most. Roughly uniform sequencing depth across donors was assumed, possibly incorrectly. Rare TCR sequences dominated, though some public TCRs recurred in many donors.

This chain links TRBV21-1 with TRBJ2-3; the table names TRBD2, a call not compared with the DNA. TRBV21-1 is flagged as a pseudogene. Sequenced input: PBMCs. The clonotype was recovered from a man over 45 in good health and CMV-seronegative. The CDR3 region is CASSPREGGGEADTQYF. Here the CDR3 DNA reads TGTGCCAGCAGCCCTCGGGAGGGGGGAGGAGAGGCAGATACGCAGTATTTT.